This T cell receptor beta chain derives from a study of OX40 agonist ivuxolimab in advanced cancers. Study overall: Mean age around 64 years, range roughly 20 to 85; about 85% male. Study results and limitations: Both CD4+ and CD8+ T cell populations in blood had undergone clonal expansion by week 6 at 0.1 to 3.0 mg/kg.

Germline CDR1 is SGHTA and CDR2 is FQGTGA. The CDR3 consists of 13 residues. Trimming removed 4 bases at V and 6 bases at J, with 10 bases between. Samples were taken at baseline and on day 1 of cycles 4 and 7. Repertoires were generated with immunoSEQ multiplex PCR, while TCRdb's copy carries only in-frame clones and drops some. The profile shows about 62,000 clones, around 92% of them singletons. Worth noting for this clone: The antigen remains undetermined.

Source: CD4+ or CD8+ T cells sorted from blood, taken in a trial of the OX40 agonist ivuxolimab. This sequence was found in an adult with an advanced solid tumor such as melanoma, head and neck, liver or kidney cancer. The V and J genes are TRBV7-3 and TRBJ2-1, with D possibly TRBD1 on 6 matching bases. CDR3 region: CASSYARGNEQFF. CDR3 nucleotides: TGTGCCAGCAGCTACGCCAGGGGCAATGAGCAGTTCTTC.